A single sample gave rise to the 31 T cell receptor beta chains below, sequenced in a study of glioma-infiltrating T cells after dendritic cell vaccination listed by TCRdb under 2016. The library was prepared using the immunoSEQ multiplex PCR assay. As stored in TCRdb, this immuneACCESS dataset retains in-frame rearrangements with V and J assigned. A fraction of the clones does not appear; measured against another copy, unresolved V genes explain less than half of the discrepancy, and the remainder lacks a known reason. For this sample there are just over 95,000 clones; 70% to 80% appear just once. The top ten constitute under 7% of the sample. The sequencing used blood, collected before dendritic cell vaccination. The receptors were gathered from a human donor with glioblastoma.

The chain carries TRBV28 and TRBJ2-5, with 7 bases fitting TRBD2. The J call may be faulty, since TRBJ2-7 better matches the DNA end. The CDR3 contains 16 residues. Looked up from germline, CDR1 is MDHEN and CDR2 is SYDVKM. CDR3 loop: CASSFITGTGGYEQYF. The CDR3 nucleotides read TGTGCCAGCAGTTTCATCACCGGGACGGGGGGATACGAGCAGTACTTC.

V usage is TRBV10-2 and J usage is TRBJ1-5; 8 bases map to TRBD1. CDR1 WSHSY and CDR2 SAAADI come from the germline V gene. The CDR3 has 13 residues. V lost 5 bases to trimming and J lost 5 bases; unmatched junction nucleotides: 2. The CDR3: CASSTQGDQPQHF. CDR3 bases: TGCGCCAGCAGTACACAGGGGGATCAGCCCCAGCATTTT.

The chain uses TRBV19 and TRBJ1-5; D is possibly TRBD1 (5 bases). Trimming took off 11 bases at V and 2 bases at J, with 16 bases between the two ends. The CDR3 length is 14 residues. Germline CDR1 LNHDA, CDR2 SQIVND (reference sequence). The CDR3 sequence is CAGKTVGGNQPQHF. CDR3 in DNA: TGTGCCGGGAAGACAGTGGGCGGCAATCAGCCCCAGCATTTT.

In its sample, this clone was seen a few times. J is TRBJ2-7 and V is TRBV5-6; TRBD2 agrees at 9 bases. Unmatched junction bases numbered 10, after V lost 0 bases and J lost 6 bases. This CDR3 has 16 residues. Looked up from germline, CDR1 is SGHDT and CDR2 is YYEEEE. The CDR3, as DNA: TGTGCCAGCAGCTTGGGGGGATTAGCGGGAGCGCCCGAGCAGTACTTC. Encoded protein: CASSLGGLAGAPEQYF.

CDR3 DNA: TGTGCCAGCAGTTCCGTAGGACAGGGCAACGGAAACACCATATATTTT. Protein sequence: CASSSVGQGNGNTIYF. J is TRBJ1-3 and V is TRBV28, with TRBD1 matching over 8 bases. The length of the CDR3 is 16 residues. Per the germline V gene, CDR1 is MDHEN and CDR2 is SYDVKM. Trimming removed 4 bases from V and 4 bases from J; junction bases left unmatched: 9. Together with reference TRBV28 and TRBJ1-3, the CDR3 gives the full variable domain: DVKVTQSSRYLVKRTGEKVFLECVQDMDHENMFWYRQDPGLGLRLIYFSYDVKMKEKGDIPEGYSVSREKKERFSLILESASTNQTSMYLCASSSVGQGNGNTIYFGEGSWLTVV.

Worth noting for this clone: The limits of the CDR3 on the DNA are not certain, so only TCRdb's listed CDR3 is given. The genes are TRBV7-6 and TRBJ1-2. With termini counted, the CDR3 has 14 amino acids. Germline lookup yields CDR1 SGHVS and CDR2 FNYEAQ. The chain's CDR3 is CAPREYQMNYGCTF.

The chain combines TRBV5-4 with TRBJ2-1, with 8 bases fitting TRBD1. The germline gives CDR1 SGHNT, CDR2 YYREEE (reference sequence). The ends lost 4 bases at V and 5 bases at J; junction bases unmatched: 8. This CDR3 comprises 15 residues. CDR3 in amino acids: CASSQGQGPHNEQFF. CDR3 in DNA: TGTGCCAGCAGCCAAGGACAGGGACCACACAATGAGCAGTTCTTC. Based on the CDR3 plus reference TRBV5-4 and TRBJ2-1, the full variable domain is ETGVTQSPTHLIKTRGQQVTLRCSSQSGHNTVSWYQQALGQGPQFIFQYYREEENGRGNFPPRFSGLQFPNYSSELNVNALELDDSALYLCASSQGQGPHNEQFFGPGTRLTVL.

The chain carries TRBV7-3 and TRBJ2-1; 12 bases agree with TRBD2. The germline gives CDR1 SGHTA, CDR2 FQGTGA. The CDR3 contains 16 residues. With V trimmed by 5 bases and J by 3 bases, 5 bases remained unmatched. CDR3 sequence reads: CASSPRLAGDYNEQFF. The CDR3 nucleotides read TGTGCCAGCAGCCCCCGACTAGCGGGGGACTACAATGAGCAGTTCTTC.

J is TRBJ1-1 and V is TRBV6-1, with D perhaps matching TRBD1 (5 bases). V lost 10 bases and J lost 4, with 19 bases in between. Germline V gene data show CDR1 as MNHNS and CDR2 as SASEGT. CDR3 length equals 14 residues. The CDR3 loop reads CANPMPGACTEAFF. The DNA of the CDR3 is TGTGCCAACCCTATGCCTGGGGCTTGCACTGAAGCTTTCTTT.

V is TRBV19 and J is TRBJ2-3; D not certain. CDR3 size: 14 residues. The V end lost 2 bases, the J end lost 1 base, and 7 bases lay between the germline ends. CDR1 is LNHDA, CDR2 SQIVND, per germline (reference sequence). CDR3 nucleotides: TGTGCCAGTAGTATAAACCCGGGCACAGATACGCAGTATTTT. Protein sequence: CASSINPGTDTQYF.

The sample holds one count of this clone. This chain connects TRBV6-1 to TRBJ2-7, with TRBD2 matching over 7 bases. The CDR3 is made up of 13 amino acids. The germline V gene has CDR1 MNHNS and CDR2 SASEGT. The trim removed 6 bases at V and 3 bases at J, leaving 5 bases unmatched. CDR3 nucleotides: TGTGCCAGCAGGTGGGCTAGCGGCTACGAGCAGTACTTC. It translates to CASRWASGYEQYF.

As for this clone: An end of the junction differs from the germline gene, which may be a read error. J is TRBJ1-2 and V is TRBV6-5; unclear D gene. Germline V lookup: CDR1 MNHEY, CDR2 SVGAGI. The CDR3 covers 15 residues. The CDR3 DNA reads TGTGCCAGCATCCACGGCCGGGGATGGCTCTATGGCCACACCTTC. Its translation is CASIHGRGWLYGHTF.

The chain uses TRBV2 and TRBJ2-7; 8 positions agree with TRBD2. The CDR3 sequence is 13 residues long. The V gene's germline CDR1 is SNHLY and CDR2 FYNNEI. V gave up 9 bases and J gave up 7 bases; unmatched junction bases: 11. DNA for the CDR3: TGTGCCAGAGCTAGCGCGGGGGGTGAGGAGCAGTACTTC. Translating gives CARASAGGEEQYF. Filled out from reference TRBV2 and TRBJ2-7, the complete variable domain reads EPEVTQTPSHQVTQMGQEVILRCVPISNHLYFYWYRQILGQKVEFLVSFYNNEISEKSEIFDDQFSVERPDGSNFTLKIRSTKLEDSAMYFCARASAGGEEQYFGPGTRLTVT.

This clone was seen just once. This chain uses TRBV11-1 with TRBJ2-3; TRBD2 is a possible D gene (6 bases). V was clipped by 4 bases and J by 0 bases, with 14 bases between them. The CDR3 is 16 residues long. Looked up from germline, CDR1 is SGHAT and CDR2 is FQDESV (reference sequence). DNA of the CDR3: TGTGCCAGCAGCTCGGGGGTAGCGCTTAGCACAGATACGCAGTATTTT. Translating it yields CASSSGVALSTDTQYF.

The rearrangement joins TRBV7-9 to TRBJ2-6; TRBD1 is a possible D gene (6 bases). This CDR3 comprises 18 residues. V was clipped by 3 bases and J by 0 bases, with 15 bases between them. Germline CDR1 SEHNR, CDR2 FQNEAQ (reference sequence). CDR3 residues: CASSFKMTGRSGANVLTF. The DNA for the CDR3 is TGTGCCAGCAGCTTTAAAATGACAGGTCGCTCTGGGGCCAACGTCCTGACTTTC.

Notes on this clone: At one end, the junction sequence differs from germline, possibly due to a read error. The chain employs TRBV30 and TRBJ2-7; 11 nucleotides match TRBD1. The CDR3 contains 13 residues. From germline, CDR1 is GTSNPN and CDR2 SVGIG (reference sequence). DNA of the CDR3: TGTGCCTGGGATCCGGGACAGGGGGAATTCGGGGTCTTC. Residues: CAWDPGQGEFGVF.

This clone was recorded a few times. The chain uses TRBV7-2 and TRBJ2-7; TRBD2 aligns across 9 bases. This CDR3 spans 17 amino acids. J gave up 0 bases and V 1 base, and 7 bases lay outside the gene matches. Per the germline V gene, CDR1 is SGHTA and CDR2 is FQGNSA. This CDR3 reads CASSLVPSGTNSYEQYF. The CDR3 DNA reads TGTGCCAGCAGCTTAGTACCTAGCGGGACTAACTCCTACGAGCAGTACTTC.

This chain uses TRBV19 with TRBJ2-2; 8 bases agree with TRBD2. The CDR3 covers 14 residues. J was trimmed by 3 bases and V by 10 bases; bases with no gene match: 7. The germline gives CDR1 LNHDA, CDR2 SQIVND (reference sequence). CDR3 sequence reads: CATLQAGDTGELFF. The CDR3 DNA reads as TGTGCCACCCTCCAAGCGGGAGACACCGGGGAGCTGTTTTTT. The whole variable domain, filled in from reference TRBV19 and TRBJ2-2, reads DGGITQSPKYLFRKEGQNVTLSCEQNLNHDAMYWYRQDPGQGLRLIYYSQIVNDFQKGDIAEGYSVSREKKESFPLTVTSAQKNPTAFYLCATLQAGDTGELFFGEGSRLTVL.

The chain joins TRBV9 to TRBJ2-7, with 7 bases that match TRBD2. J lost 1 base, V lost 4 bases, and 8 bases had no gene match. The CDR3 runs to 15 residues. From germline, CDR1 is SGDLS and CDR2 YYNGEE. CDR3 loop: CASSPAGAGSYEQYF. The DNA for the CDR3 is TGTGCCAGCAGCCCCGCGGGAGCGGGATCCTACGAGCAGTACTTC.

V usage is TRBV5-1 and J usage is TRBJ1-5; tentative D call: TRBD1 (6 bases). The CDR3 has 14 amino acids. Trimming cost V 1 base and J 5 bases, with 10 bases left between them. Per germline, CDR1 SGHRS and CDR2 YFSETQ. CDR3: CASSLQPGDQPQHF. The CDR3 DNA is TGCGCCAGCAGCTTGCAGCCAGGGGATCAGCCCCAGCATTTT.

The CDR3 DNA reads as TGCGCCAGCAGCGGAAGGACAGGGGGCCCCCACGAGCAGTACTTC. Amino acids: CASSGRTGGPHEQYF. V is TRBV5-1 and J is TRBJ2-7; TRBD1 matches at 11 bases. The CDR3 has 15 amino acids. Trimming at V came to 4 bases and at J to 5 bases, leaving 8 bases not matched to a gene. Per germline, CDR1 SGHRS and CDR2 YFSETQ.

J is TRBJ2-3 and V is TRBV7-9; 9 nucleotides match TRBD2. The CDR3 spans 14 residues. V shed 1 base, J shed 6 bases, and the junction held 2 bases outside the gene matches. Germline V gene data show CDR1 as SEHNR and CDR2 as FQNEAQ (reference sequence). The CDR3 DNA is TGTGCCAGCAGCTTAGGTGGACTAGCGGATACGCAGTATTTT. It yields the protein CASSLGGLADTQYF.

This clone was counted between two and nine times. This chain links TRBV5-1 with TRBJ2-7, with 7 bases that match TRBD2. The junction had 5 bases not matched to a gene; V was cut back by 3 bases and J by 5 bases. Germline V gene lookup returns CDR1 SGHRS and CDR2 YFSETQ. The CDR3 runs 13 residues. The CDR3, as DNA: TGCGCCAGCAGCTGGGCTAGCGGAAACGAGCAGTACTTC. It encodes CASSWASGNEQYF.

This clone was detected only once. The chain uses TRBV18 and TRBJ1-2, with D perhaps matching TRBD1 (5 bases). Trimming left V 2 bases short and J 13 bases short, with 17 bases between. Germline CDR1 KGHSH, CDR2 LQKENI. The CDR3 totals 13 residues. The CDR3 DNA is TGTGCCAGCTCACCAATTAAGCAGGGTCAGGGCACCTTC. The encoded protein is CASSPIKQGQGTF. Full variable domain (rest looked up from reference TRBV18 and TRBJ1-2): NAGVMQNPRHLVRRRGQEARLRCSPMKGHSHVYWYRQLPEEGLKFMVYLQKENIIDESGMPKERFSAEFPKEGPSILRIQQVVRGDSAAYFCASSPIKQGQGTFGSGTRLTVV.

The chain carries TRBV19 and TRBJ2-3, with 9 bases identical to TRBD1. There are 16 residues in the CDR3. Germline V gene sequence: CDR1 LNHDA, CDR2 SQIVND (reference sequence). The J segment lost 6 bases and the V segment lost 3 bases, leaving 10 bases of the junction unmatched. CDR3 sequence reads: CASSMRRDRASDTQYF. DNA of the CDR3: TGTGCCAGTAGTATGAGGCGGGACAGGGCGTCCGATACGCAGTATTTT.

This chain links TRBV2 with TRBJ1-5; weak D call: TRBD1 (6 bases). This CDR3 has 15 residues. V dropped 4 bases and J dropped 0 bases, with 10 bases sitting between them. CDR1 SNHLY and CDR2 FYNNEI come from the germline V gene. CDR3: CASSGQALSNQPQHF. CDR3 sequence (DNA): TGTGCCAGCAGTGGACAGGCCCTTAGCAATCAGCCCCAGCATTTT. The full variable domain, in which reference TRBV2 and TRBJ1-5 provide the parts outside the CDR3, is EPEVTQTPSHQVTQMGQEVILRCVPISNHLYFYWYRQILGQKVEFLVSFYNNEISEKSEIFDDQFSVERPDGSNFTLKIRSTKLEDSAMYFCASSGQALSNQPQHFGDGTRLSIL.

The V call is TRBV27, the J call TRBJ1-2; 10 bases fit TRBD1. Germline CDR1 reads MNHEY; CDR2 reads SMNVEV (reference sequence). V was pared by 9 bases and J by 4 bases, with 5 bases of the junction left unmatched. The CDR3 sequence is 13 residues long. CDR3 DNA: TGTGCCAGTAGGGACAGGGGAACCTATGGCTACACCTTC. Translated, it gives CASRDRGTYGYTF.

This chain joins TRBV5-6 and TRBJ1-3; 8 bases are a match to TRBD1. The CDR3 length is 15 residues. V was pared by 4 bases and J by 2 bases, with 5 bases of the junction left unmatched. Germline V gene lookup returns CDR1 SGHDT and CDR2 YYEEEE. The CDR3 nucleotides read TGTGCCAGCAGCCCCGCGGACAGGGCTGGAAACACCATATATTTT. Translation gives CASSPADRAGNTIYF.

The chain joins TRBV18 to TRBJ2-6; TRBD2 might be the D (5 bases). The CDR3 has 16 amino acids. Between the trimmed V and J ends, which lost 0 bases and 2 bases, there was a span of 8 bases. Germline V gene lookup returns CDR1 KGHSH and CDR2 LQKENI. CDR3: CASSPPGLTGANVLTF. The CDR3, as DNA: TGTGCCAGCTCACCACCAGGACTTACTGGGGCCAACGTCCTGACTTTC.

The genes are TRBV29-1 and TRBJ2-3, with D possibly matching TRBD2 (6 bases). The CDR3 sequence is 12 residues long. The germline V gene has CDR1 SQVTM and CDR2 ANQGSEA. The V end was cut by 8 bases, the J end by 6 bases, with 15 bases between. The CDR3 coding sequence is TGCAGCTTCGGCCGGGAGACGGATACGCAGTATTTT. Its translation: CSFGRETDTQYF.

This chain joins TRBV7-9 and TRBJ1-2, with TRBD1 as a possible D gene (6 bases). Looked up from germline, CDR1 is SEHNR and CDR2 is FQNEAQ (reference sequence). CDR3 length: 14 amino acids. Between the trimmed V and J ends, which lost 5 bases and 4 bases, there was a span of 14 bases. The CDR3 DNA reads TGTGCCAGCAGCCAACCACAGGGTCTCTATGGCTACACCTTC. This codes for CASSQPQGLYGYTF.